Listed below are T cell receptor beta chains from one sample, sequenced in a study of shared clonotypes between healthy human individuals. TCRdb keeps only in-frame clones here, not all; method: immunoSEQ multiplex PCR. The sample gives 2.3 million or so clones, over 85% of which show up once; around 0.4% is in the top ten. Sequenced input: naive CD4+ T cells from PBMCs. These receptors originate from a man between 18 and 29 years old in good health. Some clones in this sample may be carry-over from other donors' samples. Both conserved end residues are part of each CDR3. The order of the fields is V gene, J gene, clone size, CDR3 protein. Only some rows state a clone size, as once, few, many or a class for expanded clones.

TRBV4-1,TRBJ2-3,NA,CASSQDPLDRLTDTQYF
TRBV29-1,TRBJ2-1,once,CSAPVGGPRNEQFF
TRBV7-3,TRBJ2-1,NA,CASSLTPVSNFIAASSYNEQFF
TRBV18,TRBJ2-7,NA,CASSPSGGYEQYF
TRBV2,TRBJ2-4,NA,CASRRLAKNIQYF
TRBV30,TRBJ1-1,few,CAWSKAMTGIF
TRBV5-1,TRBJ2-5,NA,CASSSPSGAQETQYF
TRBV7-2,TRBJ2-4,NA,CASGGSGNIQYF
TRBV9,TRBJ2-3,NA,CASSPGLAGPSTDTQYF
TRBV28,TRBJ2-7,NA,CASSGGFLAGVNEQYF
TRBV29-1,TRBJ2-3,NA,CSVVGASTDTQYF
TRBV27,TRBJ2-7,NA,CASSFSRTGGRSYEQYF
TRBV28,TRBJ2-7,NA,CASSSSGSSYEQYF
TRBV20-1,TRBJ2-1,NA,CSARALAPQFF
TRBV10-2,TRBJ2-7,NA,CASSEGTGVYEQYF
TRBV13,TRBJ1-2,once,CASSLTGLNGYTF
TRBV10-3,TRBJ2-1,NA,CAIRGIAAGGGEQFF
TRBV6-6,TRBJ2-2,NA,CASSYSSNTGELFF
TRBV5-8,TRBJ2-3,NA,CASSTMGRSTDTQYF
TRBV11-2,TRBJ2-7,NA,CASSWGPEGSYEQYF
TRBV5-1,TRBJ2-1,NA,CASSLGGTSGGNEQFF
TRBV29-1,TRBJ2-5,NA,CSADRDPGGETQYF
TRBV6-6,TRBJ2-3,NA,CASSGLAGADTQYF
TRBV21-1,TRBJ2-7,once,CASSNPCSYEQYF
TRBV28,TRBJ2-4,NA,CASKGLGQGPNRNQYF
TRBV5-4,TRBJ1-1,NA,CASRRGHQNTEAFF
TRBV27,TRBJ2-4,NA,CASSLLGYENIQYF
TRBV13,TRBJ2-7,NA,CASSSGLAGGNEQYF
TRBV2,TRBJ2-3,NA,CASGWSANTQYF
TRBV7-5,TRBJ2-4,NA,CARSRPRQGKNIQYF
TRBV7-9,TRBJ2-7,NA,CASSLEGDHEQYF
TRBV5-1,TRBJ1-4,NA,CASSFGALATNEKLFF
TRBV5-6,TRBJ2-1,NA,CASSPWTSGSKQFF
TRBV19,TRBJ2-7,NA,CASSMAYAYEQYF
TRBV5-1,TRBJ2-7,NA,CASSLGPAGETLSYEQYF
TRBV7-9,TRBJ2-2,NA,CASSRTRTGADTGELFF
TRBV28,TRBJ1-5,NA,CASTKPQGANQPQHF
TRBV29-1,TRBJ2-5,NA,CSVDGGDQETQYF
TRBV19,TRBJ2-3,NA,CASSIDHTGRGSTDTQYF
TRBV7-9,TRBJ1-2,NA,CASSRAPGQGMVNYGYTF
TRBV6-5,TRBJ1-4,NA,CASGSRDLTYEKLFF
TRBV5-6,TRBJ1-2,NA,CASSLTGYGYTF
TRBV5-5,TRBJ1-2,once,CASSFAPGGRYGYTF
TRBV30,TRBJ2-7,once,CAWSVHLSLGRGPSEQYF
TRBV6-1,TRBJ2-5,NA,CASRRKGQATQYF
TRBV29-1,TRBJ1-2,NA,CSHWEGRGYTF